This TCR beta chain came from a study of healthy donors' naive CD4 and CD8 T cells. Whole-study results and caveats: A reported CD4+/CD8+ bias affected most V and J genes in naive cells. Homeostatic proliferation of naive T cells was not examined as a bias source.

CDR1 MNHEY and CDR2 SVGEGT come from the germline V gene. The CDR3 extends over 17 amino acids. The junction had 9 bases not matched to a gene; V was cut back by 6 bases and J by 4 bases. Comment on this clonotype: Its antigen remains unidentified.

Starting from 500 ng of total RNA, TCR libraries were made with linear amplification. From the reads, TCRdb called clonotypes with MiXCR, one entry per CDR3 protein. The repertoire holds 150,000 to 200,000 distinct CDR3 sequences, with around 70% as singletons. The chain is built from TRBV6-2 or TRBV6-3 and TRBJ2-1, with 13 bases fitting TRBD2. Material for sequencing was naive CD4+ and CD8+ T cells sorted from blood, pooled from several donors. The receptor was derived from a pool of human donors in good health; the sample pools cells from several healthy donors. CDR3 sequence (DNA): TGTGCCAGCAGGCGACAGGCGACTAGCGGGAGGTACAATGAGCAGTTCTTC. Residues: CASRRQATSGRYNEQFF.